Listed here is a single TCR beta chain. Its specificity is unknown. This sample is drawn from a study of T-cell memory formation after mild COVID-19. Study-level information: Clusters were largely donor specific.

Germline CDR1 SGHRS, CDR2 YFSETQ. The CDR3 is 14 amino acids. The junction had 3 bases not matched to a gene; V was cut back by 0 bases and J by 4 bases. Study findings and constraints: Clones shrinking from day 15 to 85 showed even CD4/CD8 mixes; later expanders tilted CD4+. Second-wave clones reaching peak frequency on day 37 lacked confirmed SARS-CoV-2 specificity.

Researchers used 5'RACE with constant-segment primers to make TCR alpha and TCR beta cDNA libraries that carry sample barcodes and UMIs. TCRdb re-analysed the 5' RACE reads in MiXCR, keeping a single row per CDR3 protein. The repertoire includes some 450,000 distinct CDR3 sequences, around 20% of them detected once, and 7.5% to 9.5% sits in the top ten. The sample comprised PBMCs or a T cell subset sorted from them (not recorded which). This receptor was obtained from an adult woman who had mild COVID-19 (a few samples of this study predate the infection). Cell type and time point are not known. V usage is TRBV5-1 and J usage is TRBJ2-7, with TRBD1 matching 8 bases. Here the CDR3 reads CASSLETGVYEQYF. The CDR3 nucleotides read TGCGCCAGCAGCTTGGAGACAGGGGTTTACGAGCAGTACTTC.